The text below deals with one T cell receptor beta chain. Its antigen is still unknown. This record comes from a study of T cell responses to AZD1222 COVID-19 vaccine. The germline V gene encodes CDR1 LGHNA and CDR2 YSLEER. Trimming removed 3 bases from V and 2 bases from J, with 16 bases in between. The CDR3 has 16 amino acids. Whole-study findings and limits: Reportedly, close to half of spike-specific TCRs are directed against unmutated variant regions. Researchers took repertoire samples only after the peak T cell response had come. The donor group comprised mostly white British people and more females; the analysis possibly underestimated clonal diversity. Dominant at 160-218 and 743-854, vaccine-associated CD4 TCRs also spanned spike.

The repertoire was sequenced with immunoSEQ multiplex PCR; TCRdb's copy has only in-frame clones and lacks some. The sample lists about 180,000 clones; about 87% were seen once. The rearrangement links TRBV4-3 to TRBJ1-1; D remains unclear. The clonotype comes from an adult who received the MenACWY meningococcal vaccine as a control. The material sequenced was peripheral blood, taken 28 days after the second dose of the MenACWY control vaccine. For the CDR3, the DNA is TGCGCCAGCAGCCAGGGCATGCAAGGGAGTAACACTGAAGCTTTCTTT. Its translation: CASSQGMQGSNTEAFF.